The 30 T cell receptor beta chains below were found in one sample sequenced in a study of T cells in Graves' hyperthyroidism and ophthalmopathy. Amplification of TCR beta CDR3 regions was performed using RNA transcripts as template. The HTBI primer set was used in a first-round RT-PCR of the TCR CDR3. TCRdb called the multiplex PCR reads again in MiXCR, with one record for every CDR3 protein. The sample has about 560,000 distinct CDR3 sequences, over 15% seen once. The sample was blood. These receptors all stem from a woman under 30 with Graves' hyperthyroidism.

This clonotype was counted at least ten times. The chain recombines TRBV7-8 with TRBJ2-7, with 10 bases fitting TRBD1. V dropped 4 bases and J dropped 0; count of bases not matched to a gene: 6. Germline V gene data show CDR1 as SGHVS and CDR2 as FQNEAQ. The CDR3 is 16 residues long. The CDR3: CASSSSGTGDSYEQYF. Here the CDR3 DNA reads TGTGCCAGCAGCTCCTCGGGGACAGGGGACTCCTACGAGCAGTACTTC.

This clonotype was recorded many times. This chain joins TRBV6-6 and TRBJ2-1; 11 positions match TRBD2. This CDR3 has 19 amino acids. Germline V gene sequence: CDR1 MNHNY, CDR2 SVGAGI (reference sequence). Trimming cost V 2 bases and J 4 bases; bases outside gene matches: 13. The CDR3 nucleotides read TGTGCCAGCAGTTACGGTCGGCTAGCGGGGGGACACAGTTACAATGAGCAGTTCTTC. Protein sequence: CASSYGRLAGGHSYNEQFF.

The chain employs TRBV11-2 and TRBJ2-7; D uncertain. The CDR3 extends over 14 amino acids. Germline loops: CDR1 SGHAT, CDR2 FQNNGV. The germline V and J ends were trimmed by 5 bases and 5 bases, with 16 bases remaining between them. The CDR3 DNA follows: TGTGCCAGCAGCCCGCACCCCAGCCAGCACGAGCAGTACTTC. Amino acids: CASSPHPSQHEQYF.

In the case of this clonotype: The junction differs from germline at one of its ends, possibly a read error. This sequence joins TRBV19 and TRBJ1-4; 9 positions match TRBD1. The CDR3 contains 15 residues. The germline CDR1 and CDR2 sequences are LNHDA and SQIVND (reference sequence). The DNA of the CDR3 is TGCGCCAGTAGTATCGGGACAGGGTCCGTTGAAAAACTGTTTTTT. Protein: CASSIGTGSVEKLFF.

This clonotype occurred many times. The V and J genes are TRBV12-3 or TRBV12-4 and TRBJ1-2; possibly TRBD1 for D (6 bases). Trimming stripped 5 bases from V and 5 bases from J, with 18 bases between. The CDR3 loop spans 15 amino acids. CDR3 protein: CASSQNRVPGYGYTF. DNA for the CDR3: TGTGCCAGCAGTCAGAACAGGGTGCCTGGGTATGGCTACACCTTC.

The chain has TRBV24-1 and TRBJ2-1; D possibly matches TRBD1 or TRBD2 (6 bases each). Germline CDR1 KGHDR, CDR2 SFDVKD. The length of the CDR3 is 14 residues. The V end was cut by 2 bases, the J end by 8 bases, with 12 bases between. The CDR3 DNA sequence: TGTGCCACCAGTGATTATGGGGGGCTCGATGAGCAGTTCTTC. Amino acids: CATSDYGGLDEQFF.

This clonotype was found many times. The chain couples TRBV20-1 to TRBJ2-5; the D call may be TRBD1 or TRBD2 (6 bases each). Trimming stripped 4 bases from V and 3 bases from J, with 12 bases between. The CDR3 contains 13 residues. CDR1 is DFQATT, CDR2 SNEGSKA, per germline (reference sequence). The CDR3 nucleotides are TGCAGTGCTACAGGGGAGGACGAAGAGACCCAGTACTTC. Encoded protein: CSATGEDEETQYF.

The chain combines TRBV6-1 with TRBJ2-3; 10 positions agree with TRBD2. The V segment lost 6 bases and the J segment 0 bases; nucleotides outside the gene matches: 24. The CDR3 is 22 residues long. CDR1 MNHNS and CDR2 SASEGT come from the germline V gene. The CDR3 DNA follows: TGTGCCAGCAGGCCATCTAGTTGGAGTATCGGGACTAGCGCGTCTAGCACAGATACGCAGTATTTT. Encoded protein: CASRPSSWSIGTSASSTDTQYF.

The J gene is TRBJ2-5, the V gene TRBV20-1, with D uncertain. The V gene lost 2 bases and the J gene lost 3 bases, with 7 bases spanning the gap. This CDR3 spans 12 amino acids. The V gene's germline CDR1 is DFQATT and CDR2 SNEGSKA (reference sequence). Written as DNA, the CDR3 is TGCAGTGCTAGAAAGGCAGAAGAGACCCAGTACTTC. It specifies CSARKAEETQYF.

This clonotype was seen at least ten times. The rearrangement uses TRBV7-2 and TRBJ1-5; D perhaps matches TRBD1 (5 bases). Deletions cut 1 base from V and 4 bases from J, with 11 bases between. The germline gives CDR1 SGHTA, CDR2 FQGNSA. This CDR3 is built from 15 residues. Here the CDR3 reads CASSLVGQGNQPQHF. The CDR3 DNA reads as TGTGCCAGCAGCTTAGTAGGTCAGGGTAATCAGCCCCAGCATTTT.

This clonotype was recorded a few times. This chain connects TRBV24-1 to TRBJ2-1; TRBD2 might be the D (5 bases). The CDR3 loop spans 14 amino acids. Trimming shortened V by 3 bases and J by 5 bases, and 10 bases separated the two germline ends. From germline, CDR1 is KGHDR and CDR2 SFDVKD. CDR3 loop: CATSDADWHNEQFF. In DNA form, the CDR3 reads TGTGCCACCAGTGATGCGGACTGGCACAATGAGCAGTTCTTC.

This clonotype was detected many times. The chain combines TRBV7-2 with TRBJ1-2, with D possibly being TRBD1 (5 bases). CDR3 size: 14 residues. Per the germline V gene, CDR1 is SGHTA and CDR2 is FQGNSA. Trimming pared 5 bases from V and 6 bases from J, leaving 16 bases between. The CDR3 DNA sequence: TGTGCCAGCAGCCCCCCGGGAGGGGTCCATGGCTACACCTTC. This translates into CASSPPGGVHGYTF.

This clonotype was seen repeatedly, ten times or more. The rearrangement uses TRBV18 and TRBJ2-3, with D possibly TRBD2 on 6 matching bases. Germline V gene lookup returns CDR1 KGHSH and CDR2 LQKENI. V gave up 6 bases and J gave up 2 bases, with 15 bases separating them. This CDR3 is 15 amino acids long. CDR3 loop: CASSHRSGDTDTQYF. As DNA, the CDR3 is TGTGCCAGCTCTCACCGTTCGGGGGACACAGATACGCAGTATTTT.

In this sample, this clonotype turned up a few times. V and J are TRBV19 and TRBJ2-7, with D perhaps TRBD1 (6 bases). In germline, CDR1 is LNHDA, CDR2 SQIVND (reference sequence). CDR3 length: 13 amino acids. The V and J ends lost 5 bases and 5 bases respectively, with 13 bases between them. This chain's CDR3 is CASSLVGADEQYF. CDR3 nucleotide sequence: TGTGCCAGTAGTCTAGTGGGGGCCGACGAGCAGTACTTC.

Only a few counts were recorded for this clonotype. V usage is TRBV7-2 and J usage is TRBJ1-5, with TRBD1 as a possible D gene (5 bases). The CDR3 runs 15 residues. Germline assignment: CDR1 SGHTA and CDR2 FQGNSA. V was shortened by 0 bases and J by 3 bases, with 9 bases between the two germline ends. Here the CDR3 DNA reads TGTGCCAGCAGCTTAGCTTGGGGCAACAATCAGCCCCAGCATTTT. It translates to CASSLAWGNNQPQHF.

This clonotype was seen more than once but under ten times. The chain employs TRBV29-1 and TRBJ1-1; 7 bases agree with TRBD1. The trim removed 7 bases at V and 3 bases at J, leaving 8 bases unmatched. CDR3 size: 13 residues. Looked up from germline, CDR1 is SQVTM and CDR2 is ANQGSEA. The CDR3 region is CSGRQGMDTEAFF. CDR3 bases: TGCAGCGGAAGACAGGGAATGGACACTGAAGCTTTCTTT.

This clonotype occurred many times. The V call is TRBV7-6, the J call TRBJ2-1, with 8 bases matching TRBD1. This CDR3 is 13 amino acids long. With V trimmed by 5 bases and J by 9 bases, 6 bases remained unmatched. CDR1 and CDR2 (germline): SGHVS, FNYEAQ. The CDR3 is CASSGQGFGEQFF. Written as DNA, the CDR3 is TGTGCCAGCAGCGGACAGGGTTTTGGTGAGCAGTTCTTC.

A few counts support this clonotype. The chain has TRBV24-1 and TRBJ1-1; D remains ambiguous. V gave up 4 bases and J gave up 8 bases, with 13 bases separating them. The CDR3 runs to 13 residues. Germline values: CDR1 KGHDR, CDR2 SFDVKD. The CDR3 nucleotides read TGTGCCACCAGTGACCCCGTCAGGCGAGAAGCTTTCTTT. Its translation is CATSDPVRREAFF.

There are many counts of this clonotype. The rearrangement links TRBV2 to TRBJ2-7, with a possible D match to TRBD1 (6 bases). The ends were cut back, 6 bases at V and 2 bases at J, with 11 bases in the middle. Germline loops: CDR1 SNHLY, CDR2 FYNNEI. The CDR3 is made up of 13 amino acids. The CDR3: CASREQGTYEQYF. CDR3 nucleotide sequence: TGTGCCAGCAGGGAACAGGGAACCTACGAGCAGTACTTC.

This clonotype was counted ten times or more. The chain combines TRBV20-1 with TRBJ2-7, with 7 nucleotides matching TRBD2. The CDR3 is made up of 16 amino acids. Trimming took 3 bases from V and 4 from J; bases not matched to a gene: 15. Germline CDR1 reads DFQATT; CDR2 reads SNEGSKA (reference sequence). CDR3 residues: CSARGVSGRELYEQYF. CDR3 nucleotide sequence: TGCAGTGCTAGGGGAGTCTCGGGGAGGGAATTATACGAGCAGTACTTC.

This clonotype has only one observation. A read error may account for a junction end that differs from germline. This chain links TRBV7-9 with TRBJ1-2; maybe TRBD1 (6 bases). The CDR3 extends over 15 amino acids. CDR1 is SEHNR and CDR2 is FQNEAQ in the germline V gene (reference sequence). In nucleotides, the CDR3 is TGTGCCAGCACCCTCCCACAGGGCTTAAACTATGGCTTCACCTTC. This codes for CASTLPQGLNYGFTF.

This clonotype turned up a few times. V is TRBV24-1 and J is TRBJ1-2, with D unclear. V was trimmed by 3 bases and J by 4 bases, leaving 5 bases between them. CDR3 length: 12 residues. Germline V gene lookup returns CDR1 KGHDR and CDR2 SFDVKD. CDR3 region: CATSDGVYGYTF. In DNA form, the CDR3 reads TGTGCCACCAGTGATGGAGTCTATGGCTACACCTTC.

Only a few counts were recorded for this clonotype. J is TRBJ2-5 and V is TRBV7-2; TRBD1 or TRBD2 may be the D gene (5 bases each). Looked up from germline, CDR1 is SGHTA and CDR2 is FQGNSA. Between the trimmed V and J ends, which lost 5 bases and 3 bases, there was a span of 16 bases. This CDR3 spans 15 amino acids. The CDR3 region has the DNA TGTGCCAGCAGCCAGACCGGGACCCCAAAAGAGACCCAGTACTTC. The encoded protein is CASSQTGTPKETQYF.

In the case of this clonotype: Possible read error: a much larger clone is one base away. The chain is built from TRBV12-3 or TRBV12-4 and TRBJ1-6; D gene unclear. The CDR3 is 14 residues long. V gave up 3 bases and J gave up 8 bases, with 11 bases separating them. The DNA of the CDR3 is TGTGCCAGCAGTTTCTGGGAGCGGGATTCACCCCTCCACTTT. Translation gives CASSFWERDSPLHF.

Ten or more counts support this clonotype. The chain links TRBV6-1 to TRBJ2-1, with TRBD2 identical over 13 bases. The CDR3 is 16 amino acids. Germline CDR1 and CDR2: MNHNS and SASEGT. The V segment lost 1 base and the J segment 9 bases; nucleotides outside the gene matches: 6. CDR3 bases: TGTGCCAGCAGTGAAGGGACTAGCGGGAGAGTGGGTGAGCAGTTCTTC. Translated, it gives CASSEGTSGRVGEQFF.

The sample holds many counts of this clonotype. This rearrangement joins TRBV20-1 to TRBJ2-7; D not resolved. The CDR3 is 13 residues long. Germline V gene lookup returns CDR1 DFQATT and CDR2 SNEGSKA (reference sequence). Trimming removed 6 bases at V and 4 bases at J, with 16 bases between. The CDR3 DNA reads TGCAGTGCCTTGGCGGAGCGTGGATACGAGCAGTACTTC. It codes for CSALAERGYEQYF.

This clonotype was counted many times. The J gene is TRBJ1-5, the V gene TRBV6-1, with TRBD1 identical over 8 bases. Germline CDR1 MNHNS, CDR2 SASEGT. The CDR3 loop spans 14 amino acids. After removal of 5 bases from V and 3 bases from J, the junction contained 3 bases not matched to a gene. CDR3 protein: CASSSTGVNQPQHF. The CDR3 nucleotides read TGTGCCAGCAGTTCGACAGGGGTCAATCAGCCCCAGCATTTT.

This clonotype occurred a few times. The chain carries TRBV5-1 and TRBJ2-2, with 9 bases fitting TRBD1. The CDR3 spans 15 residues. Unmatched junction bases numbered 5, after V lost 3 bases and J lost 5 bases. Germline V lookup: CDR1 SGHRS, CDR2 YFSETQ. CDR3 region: CASSWRTGDTGELFF. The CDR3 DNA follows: TGCGCCAGCAGCTGGCGGACAGGGGATACCGGGGAGCTGTTTTTT.

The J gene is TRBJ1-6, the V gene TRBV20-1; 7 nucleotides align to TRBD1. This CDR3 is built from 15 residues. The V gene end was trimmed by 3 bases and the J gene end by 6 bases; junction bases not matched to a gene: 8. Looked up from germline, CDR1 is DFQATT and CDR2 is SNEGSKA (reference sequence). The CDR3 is CSARETGASNSPLHF. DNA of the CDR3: TGCAGTGCTAGGGAAACAGGGGCCTCTAATTCACCCCTCCACTTT.

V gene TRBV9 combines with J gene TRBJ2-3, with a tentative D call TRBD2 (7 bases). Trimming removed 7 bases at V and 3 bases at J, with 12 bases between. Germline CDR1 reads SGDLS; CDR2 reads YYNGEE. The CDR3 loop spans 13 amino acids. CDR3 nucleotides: TGTGCCAGCGGGGGCGGGAGTACAGATACGCAGTATTTT. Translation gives CASGGGSTDTQYF.